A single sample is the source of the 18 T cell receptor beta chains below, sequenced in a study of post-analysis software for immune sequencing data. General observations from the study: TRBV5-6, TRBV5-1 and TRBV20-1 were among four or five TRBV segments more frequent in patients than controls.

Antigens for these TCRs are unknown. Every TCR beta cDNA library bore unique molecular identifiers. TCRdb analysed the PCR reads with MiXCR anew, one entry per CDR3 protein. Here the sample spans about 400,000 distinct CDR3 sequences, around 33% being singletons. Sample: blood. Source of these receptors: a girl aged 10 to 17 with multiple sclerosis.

CDR3 loop: CASSVISKNTEAFF. CDR3 DNA: TGTGCCAGCAGCGTAATCTCAAAGAACACTGAAGCTTTCTTT. The chain joins TRBV9 to TRBJ1-1; D ambiguous. The germline CDR1 and CDR2 sequences are SGDLS and YYNGEE. The CDR3 runs to 14 residues. Deletions cut 1 base from V and 1 base from J, with 8 bases between.

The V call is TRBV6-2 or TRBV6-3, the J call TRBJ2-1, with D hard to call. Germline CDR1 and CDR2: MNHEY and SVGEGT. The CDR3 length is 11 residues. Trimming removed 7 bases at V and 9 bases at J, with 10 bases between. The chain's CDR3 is CASTGATEQFF. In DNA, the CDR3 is TGTGCCAGCACCGGAGCTACTGAGCAGTTCTTC.

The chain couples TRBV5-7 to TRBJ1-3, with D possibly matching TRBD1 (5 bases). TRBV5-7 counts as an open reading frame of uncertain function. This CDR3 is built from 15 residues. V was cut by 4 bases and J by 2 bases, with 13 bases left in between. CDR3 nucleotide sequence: TGTGCCAGCAGCCACTTTGGGGGAGCTGGAAACACCATATATTTT. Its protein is CASSHFGGAGNTIYF.

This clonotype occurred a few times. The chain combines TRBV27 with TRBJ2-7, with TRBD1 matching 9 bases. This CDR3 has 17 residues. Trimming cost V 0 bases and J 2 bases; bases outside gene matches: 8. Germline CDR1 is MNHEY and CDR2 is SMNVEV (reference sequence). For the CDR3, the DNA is TGTGCCAGCAGTTTATCCGGACAGGGGTTCGGGACCTACGAGCAGTACTTC. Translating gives CASSLSGQGFGTYEQYF.

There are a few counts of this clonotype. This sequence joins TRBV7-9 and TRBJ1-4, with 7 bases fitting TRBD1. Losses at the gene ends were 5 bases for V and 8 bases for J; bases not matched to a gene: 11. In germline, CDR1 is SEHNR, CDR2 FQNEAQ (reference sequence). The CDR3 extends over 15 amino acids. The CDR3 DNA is TGTGCCAGCAGCCAGACAGGGATCTTAGGGGAAAAACTGTTTTTT. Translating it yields CASSQTGILGEKLFF.

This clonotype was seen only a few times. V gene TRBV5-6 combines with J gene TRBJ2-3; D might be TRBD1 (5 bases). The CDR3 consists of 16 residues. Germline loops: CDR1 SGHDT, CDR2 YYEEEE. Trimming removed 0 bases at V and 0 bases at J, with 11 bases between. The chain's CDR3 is CASSLVGRASTDTQYF. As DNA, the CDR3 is TGTGCCAGCAGCTTGGTAGGCAGGGCTAGCACAGATACGCAGTATTTT.

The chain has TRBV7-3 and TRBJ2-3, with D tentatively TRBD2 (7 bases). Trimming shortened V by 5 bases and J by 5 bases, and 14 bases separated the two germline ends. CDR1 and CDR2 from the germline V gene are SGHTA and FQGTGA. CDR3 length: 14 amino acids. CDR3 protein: CASSGFGGQDTQYF. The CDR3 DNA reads TGTGCCAGCAGCGGGTTCGGGGGGCAAGATACGCAGTATTTT.

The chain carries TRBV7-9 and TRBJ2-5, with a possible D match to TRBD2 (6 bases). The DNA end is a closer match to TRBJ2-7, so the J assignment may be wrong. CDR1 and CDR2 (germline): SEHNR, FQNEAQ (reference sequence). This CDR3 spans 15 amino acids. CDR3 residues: CASSPASGGSYEQYF. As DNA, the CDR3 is TGTGCCAGCAGCCCAGCATCTGGAGGGTCCTACGAGCAGTACTTC.

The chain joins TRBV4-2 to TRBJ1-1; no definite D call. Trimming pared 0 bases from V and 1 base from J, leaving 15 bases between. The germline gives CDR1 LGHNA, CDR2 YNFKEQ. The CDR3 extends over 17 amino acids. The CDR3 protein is CASSQEVVYTTNTEAFF. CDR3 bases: TGTGCCAGCAGCCAAGAAGTAGTTTACACGACGAACACTGAAGCTTTCTTT.

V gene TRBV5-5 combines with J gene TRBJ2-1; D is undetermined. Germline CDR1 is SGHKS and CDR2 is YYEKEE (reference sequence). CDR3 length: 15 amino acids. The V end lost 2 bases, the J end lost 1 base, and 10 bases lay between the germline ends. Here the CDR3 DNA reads TGTGCCAGCAGCTTTGGCGCATCTTCCTACAATGAGCAGTTCTTC. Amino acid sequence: CASSFGASSYNEQFF.

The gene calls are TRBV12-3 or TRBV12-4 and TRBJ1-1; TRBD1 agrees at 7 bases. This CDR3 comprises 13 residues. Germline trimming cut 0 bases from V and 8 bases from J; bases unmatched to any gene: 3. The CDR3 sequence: CASSLALQGEAFF. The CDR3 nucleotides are TGTGCCAGCAGTTTAGCGTTACAGGGGGAAGCTTTCTTT.

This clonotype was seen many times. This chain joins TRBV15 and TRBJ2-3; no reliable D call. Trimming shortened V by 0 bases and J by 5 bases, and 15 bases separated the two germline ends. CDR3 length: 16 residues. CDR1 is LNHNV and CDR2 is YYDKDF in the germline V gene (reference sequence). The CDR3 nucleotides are TGTGCCACCAGCAGAGAACTCTCTTATTATCGAGATACGCAGTATTTT. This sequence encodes CATSRELSYYRDTQYF. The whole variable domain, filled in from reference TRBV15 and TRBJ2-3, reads DAMVIQNPRYQVTQFGKPVTLSCSQTLNHNVMYWYQQKSSQAPKLLFHYYDKDFNNEADTPDNFQSRRPNTSFCFLDIRSPGLGDTAMYLCATSRELSYYRDTQYFGPGTRLTVL.

The CDR3 sequence: CASSRLAGADEQYF. The DNA of the CDR3 is TGCGCCAGCAGTAGACTAGCGGGGGCTGACGAGCAGTACTTC. The chain joins TRBV5-1 to TRBJ2-7, with TRBD2 identical over 12 bases. Germline trimming cut 5 bases from V and 5 bases from J; bases unmatched to any gene: 5. CDR1 is SGHRS, CDR2 YFSETQ, per germline. This CDR3 comprises 14 residues.

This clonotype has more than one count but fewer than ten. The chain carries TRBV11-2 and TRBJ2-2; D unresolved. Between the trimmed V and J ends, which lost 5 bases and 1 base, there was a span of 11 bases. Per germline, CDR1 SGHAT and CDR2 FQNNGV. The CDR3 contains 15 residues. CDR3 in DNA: TGTGCCAGCAGCCTTATTCGACAGAACACCGGGGAGCTGTTTTTT. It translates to CASSLIRQNTGELFF.

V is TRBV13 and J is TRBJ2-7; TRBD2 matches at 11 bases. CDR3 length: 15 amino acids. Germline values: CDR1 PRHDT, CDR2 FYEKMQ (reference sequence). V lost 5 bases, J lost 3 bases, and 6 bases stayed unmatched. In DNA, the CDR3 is TGTGCCAGCAGCACCGGACTAGCGGGCCTCTACGAGCAGTACTTC. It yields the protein CASSTGLAGLYEQYF.

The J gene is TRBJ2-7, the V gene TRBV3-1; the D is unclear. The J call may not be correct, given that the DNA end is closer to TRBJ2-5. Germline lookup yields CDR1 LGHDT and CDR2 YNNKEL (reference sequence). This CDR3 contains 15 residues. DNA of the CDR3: TGTGCCAGCAGCCCTGACCATCACCCTCAAGAGACCCAGTACTTC. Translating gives CASSPDHHPQETQYF.

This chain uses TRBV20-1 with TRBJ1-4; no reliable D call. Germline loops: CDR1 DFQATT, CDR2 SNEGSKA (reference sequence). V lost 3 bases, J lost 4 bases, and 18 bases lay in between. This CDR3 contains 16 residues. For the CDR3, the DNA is TGCAGTGCTAGTGACACTAGGCGCGGGATTAATGAAAAACTGTTTTTT. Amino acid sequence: CSASDTRRGINEKLFF.

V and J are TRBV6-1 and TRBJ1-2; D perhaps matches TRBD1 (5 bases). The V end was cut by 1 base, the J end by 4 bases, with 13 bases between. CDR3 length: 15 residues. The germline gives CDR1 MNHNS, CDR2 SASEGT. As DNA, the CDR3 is TGTGCCAGCAGTGAAGGACAGCTAGACCCCTATGGCTACACCTTC. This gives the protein CASSEGQLDPYGYTF.